This T cell receptor (beta chain) was sequenced during a study of regulatory T cells in long-lasting Graves disease. The wider study: Graves' disease counted as persistent after over 5 years of antithyroid drugs with positive TSH receptor antibodies.

Notes on the study in general: Reduced TCR diversity was observed in persistent Graves' patients versus newly diagnosed patients.

Stated time point: persistent/refractory GD, antithyroid drugs over 5 years with positive TRAb. PBMCs were the source of the RNA used for TCR sequencing. Building the TCR beta libraries relied on iRepertoire HTBI primers, and CDR3 regions underwent Arm-PCR. In the authors' workflow: Some 57 TRBV and 13 to 15 TRBJ segments were identified across samples. MiXCR was run by TCRdb on the multiplex PCR reads, yielding one entry per CDR3 protein. TCRdb assigned the V and J calls; the authors' analysis was not used. The sample has roughly 450,000 distinct CDR3 sequences, less than 25% seen once; the top ten hold approximately 8%. This clonotype was observed a few times. Its antigen is undetermined. The sample was peripheral blood mononuclear cells (PBMCs), taken when the disease was refractory, from a patient treated with antithyroid drugs. The sequence came from a female donor with Graves disease.

CDR3 in amino acids: CASSLDPGSTEKLFF. The CDR3, as DNA: TGTGCCAGCAGCTTGGATCCGGGGTCGACGGAAAAACTGTTTTTT. The chain uses TRBV5-4 and TRBJ1-4; D ambiguous. V was shortened by 0 bases and J by 8 bases, with 14 bases between the two germline ends. Germline loops: CDR1 SGHNT, CDR2 YYREEE (reference sequence). This CDR3 spans 15 amino acids.